These 21 T cell receptor beta chains share one sample of origin, sequenced in a study of beta chain features in type 1 diabetes. Reverse transcribing all isolated RNA meant expressed TCRB transcripts were sequenced. TCRdb's copy holds only in-frame clones and misses some; the assay was immunoSEQ multiplex PCR. Of 250,000 to 400,000 clones listed, 14% are singletons. The material sequenced was central memory CD4+ T cells from blood. Receptors originate from a man aged 25 to 45 in good health.

This clone came up many times. This chain connects TRBV7-9 to TRBJ2-3; 8 positions agree with TRBD2. After removal of 7 bases from V and 0 bases from J, the junction contained 6 bases not matched to a gene. The CDR3 has 15 residues. CDR1 is SEHNR, CDR2 FQNEAQ, per germline (reference sequence). CDR3 sequence (DNA): TGTGCCAGCACCATAGCGGGGTCTAGCACAGATACGCAGTATTTT. Translation: CASTIAGSSTDTQYF.

In DNA form, the CDR3 reads TGTGCCAGCTCACCAGCTCTTTCTGGGGGGCCCCAGCATTTT. Residues: CASSPALSGGPQHF. The V and J genes are TRBV18 and TRBJ1-5; a possible D gene is TRBD1 (5 bases). CDR3 length equals 14 residues. CDR1 KGHSH and CDR2 LQKENI come from the germline V gene. V lost 2 bases to trimming and J lost 9 bases, with 14 bases between them.

Only a few counts were recorded for this clone. The sample has other DNA sequences that encode this CDR3 too. This chain uses TRBV4-2 with TRBJ1-5, with D uncertain. V shed 1 base and J shed 4 bases, with 8 bases lying between them. Per germline, CDR1 LGHNA and CDR2 YNFKEQ. The length of the CDR3 is 14 residues. As DNA, the CDR3 is TGTGCCAGCAGCCAAGGTAGCTCGAATCAGCCCCAGCATTTT. Protein sequence: CASSQGSSNQPQHF.

This sequence joins TRBV5-6 and TRBJ2-1, with a weak D call TRBD2 (7 bases). This CDR3 spans 16 amino acids. CDR1 and CDR2 from the germline V gene are SGHDT and YYEEEE. Trimming took 3 bases from V and 7 from J, leaving 20 bases between them. The CDR3 loop is CASSYTAGARRNEQFF. In DNA, the CDR3 is TGTGCCAGCAGCTATACCGCGGGGGCCCGACGGAATGAGCAGTTCTTC.

This clone appeared a few times. The J gene is TRBJ1-1, the V gene TRBV12-5; possibly TRBD1 for D (5 bases). This CDR3 region has 13 residues. V gave up 5 bases and J gave up 4 bases, with 11 bases separating them. The V gene's germline CDR1 is LGHNT and CDR2 FRNRAP. Written as DNA, the CDR3 is TGTGCTAGTGGTCCAGACAGCACCACTGAAGCTTTCTTT. This sequence encodes CASGPDSTTEAFF.

This clone was picked up a small number of times. The rearrangement links TRBV28 to TRBJ1-3; possibly TRBD1 for D (6 bases). This CDR3 contains 18 residues. Between the trimmed V and J ends, which lost 1 base and 0 bases, there was a span of 16 bases. CDR1 MDHEN and CDR2 SYDVKM come from the germline V gene. The CDR3 protein is CASSLLTPDSSSGNTIYF. The CDR3 DNA follows: TGTGCCAGCAGTTTATTAACCCCGGACAGCTCCTCTGGAAACACCATATATTTT. The full variable domain, its missing parts supplied by reference TRBV28 and TRBJ1-3, is DVKVTQSSRYLVKRTGEKVFLECVQDMDHENMFWYRQDPGLGLRLIYFSYDVKMKEKGDIPEGYSVSREKKERFSLILESASTNQTSMYLCASSLLTPDSSSGNTIYFGEGSWLTVV.

The genes are TRBV7-2 and TRBJ1-1; a weak D match, TRBD1 (5 bases). This CDR3 is 15 amino acids long. Germline V gene lookup returns CDR1 SGHTA and CDR2 FQGNSA. V dropped 2 bases and J dropped 1 base, with 11 bases sitting between them. The CDR3 DNA reads TGTGCCAGCAGCTTATTCGGGGCAGCGAACACTGAAGCTTTCTTT. Residues: CASSLFGAANTEAFF.

In this sample, this clone turned up a few times. The V gene is TRBV10-3, the J gene TRBJ2-3; D remains unclear. This CDR3 comprises 12 residues. Trimming cost V 2 bases and J 6 bases, with 6 bases left between them. Germline values: CDR1 ENHRY, CDR2 SYGVKD. The DNA of the CDR3 is TGTGCCATCAGTGAGGCGGAGGATACGCAGTATTTT. Translating gives CAISEAEDTQYF.

The chain has TRBV19 and TRBJ1-2; 8 bases align to TRBD1. V was pared by 6 bases and J by 3 bases, with 3 bases of the junction left unmatched. The CDR3 is made up of 13 amino acids. CDR1 and CDR2 from the germline V gene are LNHDA and SQIVND (reference sequence). CDR3 coding DNA: TGTGCCAGTAGGACGACAGGGGACTATGGCTACACCTTC. It is translated as CASRTTGDYGYTF.

This clone was picked up a small number of times. J is TRBJ2-4 and V is TRBV18; TRBD1 is a possible D gene (6 bases). The ends were cut back, 4 bases at V and 5 bases at J, with 12 bases in the middle. This CDR3 region has 14 residues. Germline V gene data show CDR1 as KGHSH and CDR2 as LQKENI. The CDR3 coding sequence is TGTGCCAGCTCACTCAACAGGGACCAAAACATTCAGTACTTC. It translates to CASSLNRDQNIQYF.

The genes are TRBV7-8 and TRBJ2-7, with D tentatively TRBD2 (7 bases). This CDR3 is 15 amino acids long. Germline V gene sequence: CDR1 SGHVS, CDR2 FQNEAQ. V was pared by 5 bases and J by 0 bases, with 14 bases between. CDR3 sequence: CASSPRGGSSYEQYF. The CDR3, as DNA: TGTGCCAGCAGCCCTAGGGGGGGGAGCTCCTACGAGCAGTACTTC.

V is TRBV5-1 and J is TRBJ2-6, with D maybe TRBD2 (6 bases). CDR3 length equals 15 residues. Trimming took 3 bases from V and 2 from J, leaving 9 bases between them. Germline CDR1 SGHRS, CDR2 YFSETQ. CDR3 in DNA: TGCGCCAGCAGCTCAGGAGGGACTGGGGCCAACGTCCTGACTTTC. It translates to CASSSGGTGANVLTF.

This clone was counted many times. The chain has TRBV7-2 and TRBJ2-1; 8 nucleotides agree with TRBD1. The J segment lost 5 bases and the V segment lost 2 bases, leaving 2 bases of the junction unmatched. The CDR3 is made up of 14 amino acids. CDR1 and CDR2 from the germline V gene are SGHTA and FQGNSA. This CDR3 reads CASSLTGGHNEQFF. The CDR3 bases are TGTGCCAGCAGCTTAACAGGGGGACACAATGAGCAGTTCTTC.

Remarks on this clone: Relative to the germline gene, one junction end is altered; a read error may explain this. The chain employs TRBV7-2 and TRBJ2-7; no firm D call. The CDR3 covers 12 residues. From germline, CDR1 is SGHTA and CDR2 FQGNSA. CDR3 in amino acids: CASSVALREQYF. The CDR3 DNA reads as TGTGCCAGCAGCGTAGCCCTCCGCGAGCAGTACTTC.

This clone was observed a few times. The chain recombines TRBV2 with TRBJ1-6; weak D call: TRBD1 (5 bases). CDR1 SNHLY and CDR2 FYNNEI come from the germline V gene. The CDR3 extends over 16 amino acids. V shed 2 bases and J shed 7 bases, with 15 bases lying between them. Written as DNA, the CDR3 is TGTGCCAGCAGTGAACTTGAGGTCAGGGTAAATTCACCCCTCCACTTT. It translates to CASSELEVRVNSPLHF.

This clone showed up just a few times. The chain has TRBV5-1 and TRBJ1-2; D is uncertain. This CDR3 region has 14 residues. Germline V gives CDR1 SGHRS, CDR2 YFSETQ. V lost 3 bases, J lost 8 bases, and 17 bases lay in between. DNA for the CDR3: TGCGCCAGCAGCTCGAGGGCCTCGGGAGGAGGCTACACCTTC. Translating gives CASSSRASGGGYTF. The variable domain in full, with the rest retrieved from reference TRBV5-1 and TRBJ1-2, is KAGVTQTPRYLIKTRGQQVTLSCSPISGHRSVSWYQQTPGQGLQFLFEYFSETQRNKGNFPGRFSGRQFSNSRSEMNVSTLELGDSALYLCASSSRASGGGYTFGSGTRLTVV.

J is TRBJ2-7 and V is TRBV29-1; D might be TRBD2 (5 bases). The CDR3 has 16 amino acids. Germline CDR1 SQVTM, CDR2 ANQGSEA. V shed 5 bases and J shed 2 bases, with 22 bases lying between them. In nucleotides, the CDR3 is TGCAGCGTTATACCAACCAAGGGAGCGAGAACCTACGAGCAGTACTTC. Translating it yields CSVIPTKGARTYEQYF.

This clone has a handful of counts. This rearrangement joins TRBV5-4 to TRBJ2-3; TRBD1 aligns across 9 bases. V lost 0 bases, J lost 1 base, and 6 bases stayed unmatched. This CDR3 spans 17 amino acids. Germline loops: CDR1 SGHNT, CDR2 YYREEE (reference sequence). The CDR3 sequence: CASSLAGRTGGTDTQYF. CDR3 nucleotide sequence: TGTGCCAGCAGCTTGGCGGGTCGGACAGGGGGCACAGATACGCAGTATTTT.

This clone was counted between two and nine times. The V and J genes are TRBV4-3 and TRBJ1-1; D gene ambiguous. The germline V gene has CDR1 LGHNA and CDR2 YSLEER. The CDR3 length is 14 residues. The V gene lost 0 bases and the J gene lost 0 bases, with 5 bases spanning the gap. The CDR3 DNA is TGCGCCAGCAGCCAAGATGGAGTGAACACTGAAGCTTTCTTT. It yields the protein CASSQDGVNTEAFF.

V gene TRBV7-8 combines with J gene TRBJ2-7; no firm D call. This CDR3 contains 14 residues. Germline V gives CDR1 SGHVS, CDR2 FQNEAQ. Trimming took off 1 base at V and 2 bases at J, with 9 bases between the two ends. The chain's CDR3 is CASSLDGRTYEQYF. In nucleotides, the CDR3 is TGTGCCAGCAGCTTAGATGGGCGGACCTACGAGCAGTACTTC.

This clone showed up many times. The genes are TRBV10-2 and TRBJ1-1; D unclear. Germline V gene sequence: CDR1 WSHSY, CDR2 SAAADI. This CDR3 region has 13 residues. V dropped 4 bases and J dropped 4 bases, with 10 bases sitting between them. For the CDR3, the DNA is TGCGCCAGCAGTGTTTCCTGGAGCACTGAAGCTTTCTTT. It encodes CASSVSWSTEAFF.